This record concerns one T cell receptor (beta chain) sequence. V was cut by 3 bases and J by 0 bases, with 15 bases left in between. Germline values: CDR1 MDHEN, CDR2 SYDVKM. The CDR3 is made up of 16 amino acids. This sample was included in a study of blood T cell repertoires in COVID-19. Looking at the study overall: PBMCs, B-cell-depleted T cells, or T cells were the source of the cDNA or gDNA that made up the material.

Measured with immunoSEQ multiplex PCR; TCRdb has only the in-frame clones, and not every one. The table records some 91,000 clones, less than 85% of them present only once. This clonotype was sampled from a man in his sixties or seventies with acute or convalescent COVID-19. The chain is built from TRBV28 and TRBJ2-7; D might be TRBD1 (5 bases). Sequenced input: peripheral blood. The CDR3, as DNA: TGTGCCAGCAGTTTTCGTTATGGGGCGAGCTCCTACGAGCAGTACTTC. Its protein product is CASSFRYGASSYEQYF.